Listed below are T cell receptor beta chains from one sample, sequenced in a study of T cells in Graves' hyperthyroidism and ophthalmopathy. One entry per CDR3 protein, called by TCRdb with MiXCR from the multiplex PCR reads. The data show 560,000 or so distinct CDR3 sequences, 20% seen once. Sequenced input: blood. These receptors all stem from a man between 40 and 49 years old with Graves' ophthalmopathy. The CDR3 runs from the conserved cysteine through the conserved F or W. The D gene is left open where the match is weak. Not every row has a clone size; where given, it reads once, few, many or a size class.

TGTGCCAGCAGCTCGGATAGAGGGGAGAATCAGCCCCAGCATTTT,CASSSDRGENQPQHF,TRBV11-2,many,TRBJ1-5,NA
TGCGCCAGCAGGGGAGGGGGAGGCCTTCAAGAGACCCAGTACTTC,CASRGGGGLQETQYF,TRBV5-1,NA,TRBJ2-5,NA
TGTGCCAGCAGCGAGAGCCGGGACTTCCTAAGGAATGAGCAGTTCTTC,CASSESRDFLRNEQFF,TRBV3-1,NA,TRBJ2-1,NA
TGTGCCAGCAGCGCTAGAGCAGAGACCCAGTACTTC,CASSARAETQYF,TRBV2,NA,TRBJ2-5,NA
TGTGCCAGCAGCTGGCACGAGGAGGGGGGGCGAGCTTACCAAGAGACCCAGTACTTC,CASSWHEEGGRAYQETQYF,TRBV5-6,NA,TRBJ2-5,NA
TGCGCCAGCAGCCAAAGATCAGGACTAGTTCATGAGCAGTTCTTC,CASSQRSGLVHEQFF,TRBV4-1,NA,TRBJ2-1,TRBD2
TGTGCCAGCAGTCGTAGGCCCGGGGGGGATGAGCAGTTCTTC,CASSRRPGGDEQFF,TRBV27,NA,TRBJ2-1,TRBD2
TGTGCCAGCAGCTTAGATCAGGGAATTAACCCGGAAGCTTTCTTT,CASSLDQGINPEAFF,TRBV7-9,NA,TRBJ1-1,NA
TGTGCCAGCAGTCCCTCAGGGCAGGGGCCCTACGAGCAGTACTTC,CASSPSGQGPYEQYF,TRBV27,many,TRBJ2-7,NA
TGTGCCAGCAGCTTAAAAGCGGACACCGGGGAGCTGTTTTTT,CASSLKADTGELFF,TRBV7-6,few,TRBJ2-2,NA
TGTGCCAGCAGCTTGGTACAGGCAGGGATAAACACTGAAGCTTTCTTT,CASSLVQAGINTEAFF,TRBV5-6,NA,TRBJ1-1,NA
TGCGCCAGCAGCCCGGCGGGATCGAGAGAGACCCAGTACTTC,CASSPAGSRETQYF,TRBV5-1,few,TRBJ2-5,NA
TGTGCCAGCAGCTTAGGGAGCGGGGGGGCCCTCTTCAATGAGCAGTTCTTC,CASSLGSGGALFNEQFF,TRBV11-2,many,TRBJ2-1,TRBD2
TGTGCCATCAGTAGGACAGGAGGGAGGACTGAAGCTTTCTTT,CAISRTGGRTEAFF,TRBV10-3,NA,TRBJ1-1,TRBD1
TGCAGTGCTAGTCCGGGGTCTCAGCCCCAGCATTTT,CSASPGSQPQHF,TRBV20-1,many,TRBJ1-5,NA
TGTGCCAGCATCCTCCCCCCGGGACAGGGGGCAACTGAAGCTTTCTTT,CASILPPGQGATEAFF,TRBV6-2/TRBV6-3,many,TRBJ1-1,TRBD1